Listed here are 14 T cell receptor beta chains from one sample, sequenced in a study of blood T cell repertoires in COVID-19. Profiled with immunoSEQ multiplex PCR; TCRdb holds only in-frame clones, not every one. The table records about 59,000 clones, 75% to 85% of them present only once. The sample comprised peripheral blood. These receptors came from a man aged 60-69 years with acute or convalescent COVID-19.

This clone showed up just a few times. The rearrangement joins TRBV9 to TRBJ2-4, with D maybe TRBD2 (6 bases). The CDR3 covers 17 residues. V was shortened by 4 bases and J by 0 bases, with 17 bases between the two germline ends. Germline V gene sequence: CDR1 SGDLS, CDR2 YYNGEE. This CDR3 reads CASSPRDGGPAKNIQYF. DNA of the CDR3: TGTGCCAGCAGCCCCAGGGACGGGGGACCAGCCAAAAACATTCAGTACTTC.

The chain uses TRBV5-1 and TRBJ2-3; 7 positions agree with TRBD2. V trimming: 5 bases; J trimming: 1 base; junction bases outside the gene matches: 1. The CDR3 is made up of 13 amino acids. CDR1 is SGHRS, CDR2 YFSETQ, per germline. CDR3 loop: CASRAGGTDTQYF. The CDR3 region has the DNA TGCGCCAGCAGGGCGGGGGGCACAGATACGCAGTATTTT.

V gene TRBV30 combines with J gene TRBJ2-3, with unresolved D. Germline assignment: CDR1 GTSNPN and CDR2 SVGIG (reference sequence). V lost 2 bases and J 5 bases, leaving 8 bases between the germline ends. CDR3 length equals 12 residues. Written as DNA, the CDR3 is TGTGCCTGGAGTCCCTTCGTAGATACGCAGTATTTT. Protein: CAWSPFVDTQYF.

The rearrangement uses TRBV19 and TRBJ2-3; a weak D match, TRBD2 (7 bases). CDR1 and CDR2 (germline): LNHDA, SQIVND (reference sequence). The germline V and J ends were trimmed by 3 bases and 2 bases, with 15 bases remaining between them. The CDR3 is made up of 16 amino acids. The DNA of the CDR3 is TGTGCCAGTAGTATGAGCGCGGGGGCTTACACAGATACGCAGTATTTT. It codes for CASSMSAGAYTDTQYF.

This chain joins TRBV10-1 and TRBJ1-6, with D unresolved. Trimming cost V 6 bases and J 3 bases, with 12 bases left between them. Germline lookup yields CDR1 WNHNN and CDR2 SYGVQD (reference sequence). The CDR3 runs to 15 residues. CDR3 sequence (DNA): TGCGCCAGCAGCGCACGCGAGCACTATAATTCACCCCTCCACTTT. It specifies CASSAREHYNSPLHF.

The rearrangement joins TRBV5-5 to TRBJ2-3, with TRBD1 identical over 11 bases. Germline CDR1 reads SGHKS; CDR2 reads YYEKEE (reference sequence). V trimming: 0 bases; J trimming: 3 bases; junction bases outside the gene matches: 6. This CDR3 comprises 17 residues. CDR3 coding DNA: TGTGCCAGCAGCTTGGCAGGGACAGGGGGTAGAACAGATACGCAGTATTTT. Translating gives CASSLAGTGGRTDTQYF.

V is TRBV7-2 and J is TRBJ2-1; TRBD2 agrees at 11 bases. The V gene end was trimmed by 3 bases and the J gene end by 7 bases; junction bases not matched to a gene: 8. This CDR3 comprises 16 residues. The germline V gene encodes CDR1 SGHTA and CDR2 FQGNSA. Here the CDR3 DNA reads TGTGCCAGCAGCTTGGGCTCTAGCGGGGGGCAGAATGAGCAGTTCTTC. It specifies CASSLGSSGGQNEQFF.

The chain combines TRBV30 with TRBJ2-7, with unresolved D. The CDR3 contains 14 residues. V shed 0 bases and J shed 2 bases, with 11 bases lying between them. Germline V gene lookup returns CDR1 GTSNPN and CDR2 SVGIG (reference sequence). In DNA form, the CDR3 reads TGTGCCTGGAGTGTGGGCAGCTCCACCTACGAGCAGTACTTC. Its translation is CAWSVGSSTYEQYF. The entire variable domain, with the rest obtained from reference TRBV30 and TRBJ2-7, is as follows: SQTIHQWPATLVQPVGSPLSLECTVEGTSNPNLYWYRQAAGRGLQLLFYSVGIGQISSEVPQNLSASRPQDRQFILSSKKLLLSDSGFYLCAWSVGSSTYEQYFGPGTRLTVT.

This clone was found once. The chain recombines TRBV28 with TRBJ1-1; 8 nucleotides match TRBD1. The CDR3 covers 15 residues. J gave up 3 bases and V 6 bases, and 9 bases lay outside the gene matches. Germline loops: CDR1 MDHEN, CDR2 SYDVKM. CDR3 sequence: CASRGSRGQDTEAFF. The CDR3 coding sequence is TGTGCCAGCAGAGGTAGCAGGGGGCAGGACACTGAAGCTTTCTTT.

This clone has only one observation. CDR3 DNA sequence: TGTGCCAGCAGCTTAGCTGGCCCCCAGGAGCAGTTCTTC. Translated, it gives CASSLAGPQEQFF. The genes are TRBV7-9 and TRBJ2-1, with D uncertain. CDR1 and CDR2 (germline): SEHNR, FQNEAQ (reference sequence). This CDR3 has 13 amino acids. V lost 0 bases, J lost 10 bases, and 10 bases lay in between.

A note on this clone: Within the sample, other DNA sequences also encode this same CDR3. The chain carries TRBV5-4 and TRBJ2-7; 8 bases align to TRBD1. The ends lost 0 bases at V and 0 bases at J; junction bases unmatched: 2. Germline CDR1 and CDR2: SGHNT and YYREEE (reference sequence). The CDR3 sequence is 15 residues long. The CDR3 coding sequence is TGTGCCAGCAGCTTGGGACAGGGGAGCTCCTACGAGCAGTACTTC. Translation: CASSLGQGSSYEQYF.

This clone is judged medium-sized. The rearrangement joins TRBV2 to TRBJ2-7; D may be TRBD2 (6 bases). Per the germline V gene, CDR1 is SNHLY and CDR2 is FYNNEI. V lost 3 bases and J lost 2, with 11 bases in between. The CDR3 length is 14 residues. CDR3 in amino acids: CASSEGGTTYEQYF. The CDR3 bases are TGTGCCAGCAGTGAGGGGGGTACCACCTACGAGCAGTACTTC.

The chain carries TRBV4-2 and TRBJ2-7; maybe TRBD1 (6 bases). The CDR3 runs 15 residues. In germline, CDR1 is LGHNA, CDR2 YNFKEQ. Trimming took 0 bases from V and 3 from J, leaving 12 bases between them. This CDR3 is CASSQDLRGHYEQYF. The CDR3 DNA reads TGTGCCAGCAGCCAAGATCTCAGGGGTCACTACGAGCAGTACTTC.

This clone was seen more than once but under ten times. V gene TRBV7-9 combines with J gene TRBJ2-1; D might be TRBD2 (5 bases). Looked up from germline, CDR1 is SEHNR and CDR2 is FQNEAQ (reference sequence). Trimming left V 8 bases short and J 7 bases short, with 9 bases between. This CDR3 contains 11 residues. This chain's CDR3 is CASEERNEQFF. The CDR3 DNA is TGTGCCAGCGAGGAGCGGAATGAGCAGTTCTTC. The full variable domain, completed using reference TRBV7-9 and TRBJ2-1, is DTGVSQNPRHKITKRGQNVTFRCDPISEHNRLYWYRQTLGQGPEFLTYFQNEAQLEKSRLLSDRFSAERPKGSFSTLEIQRTEQGDSAMYLCASEERNEQFFGPGTRLTVL.